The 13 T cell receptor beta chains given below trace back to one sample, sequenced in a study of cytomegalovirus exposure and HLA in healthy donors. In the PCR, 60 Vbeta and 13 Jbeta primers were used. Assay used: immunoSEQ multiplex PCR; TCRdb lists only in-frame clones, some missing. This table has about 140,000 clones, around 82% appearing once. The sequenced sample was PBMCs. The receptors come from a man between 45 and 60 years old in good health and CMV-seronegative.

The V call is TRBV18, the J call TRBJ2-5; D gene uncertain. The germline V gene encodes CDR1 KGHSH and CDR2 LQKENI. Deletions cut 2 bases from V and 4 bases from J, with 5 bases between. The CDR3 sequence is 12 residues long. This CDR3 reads CASSPIGETQYF. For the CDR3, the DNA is TGTGCCAGCTCACCAATCGGAGAGACCCAGTACTTC.

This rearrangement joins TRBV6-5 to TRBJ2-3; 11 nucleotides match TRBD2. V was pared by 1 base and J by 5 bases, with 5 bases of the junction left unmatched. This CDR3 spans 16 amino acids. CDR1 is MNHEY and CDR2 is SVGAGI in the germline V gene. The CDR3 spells CASSYFLAGGVDTQYF. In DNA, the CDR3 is TGTGCCAGCAGTTACTTTCTAGCGGGGGGAGTAGATACGCAGTATTTT.

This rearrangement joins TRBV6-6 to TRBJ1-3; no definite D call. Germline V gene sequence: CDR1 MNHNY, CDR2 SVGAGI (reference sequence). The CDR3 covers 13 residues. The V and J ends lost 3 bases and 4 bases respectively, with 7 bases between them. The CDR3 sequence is CASSYVEGNTIYF. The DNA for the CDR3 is TGTGCCAGCAGTTATGTAGAAGGAAACACCATATATTTT.

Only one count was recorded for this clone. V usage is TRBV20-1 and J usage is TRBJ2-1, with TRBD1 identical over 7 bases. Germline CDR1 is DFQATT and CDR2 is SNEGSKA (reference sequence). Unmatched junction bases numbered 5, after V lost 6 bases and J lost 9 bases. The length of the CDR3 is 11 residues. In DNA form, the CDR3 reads TGCAGTGCAAAGACAGGGATTGAGCAGTTCTTC. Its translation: CSAKTGIEQFF.

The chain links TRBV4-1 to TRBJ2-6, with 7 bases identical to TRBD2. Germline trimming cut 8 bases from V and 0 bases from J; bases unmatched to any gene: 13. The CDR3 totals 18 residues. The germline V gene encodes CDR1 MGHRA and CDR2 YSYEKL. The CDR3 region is CASGPGRGPTSGANVLTF. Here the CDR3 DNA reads TGCGCCAGCGGACCGGGGAGGGGACCAACCTCTGGGGCCAACGTCCTGACTTTC.

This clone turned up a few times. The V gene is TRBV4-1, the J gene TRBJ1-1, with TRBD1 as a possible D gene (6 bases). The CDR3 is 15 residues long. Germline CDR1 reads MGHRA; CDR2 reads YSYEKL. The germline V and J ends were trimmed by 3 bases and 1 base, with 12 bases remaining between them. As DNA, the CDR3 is TGCGCCAGCAGCCAGGTGGCAGGGGCGAACACTGAAGCTTTCTTT. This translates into CASSQVAGANTEAFF.

The CDR3 spells CASTVGGRTEAFF. CDR3 coding DNA: TGTGCCAGCACCGTGGGCGGGAGGACTGAAGCTTTCTTT. The rearrangement uses TRBV7-9 and TRBJ1-1, with D hard to call. V lost 7 bases to trimming and J lost 5 bases, with 14 bases between them. The CDR3 spans 13 residues. Looked up from germline, CDR1 is SEHNR and CDR2 is FQNEAQ (reference sequence).

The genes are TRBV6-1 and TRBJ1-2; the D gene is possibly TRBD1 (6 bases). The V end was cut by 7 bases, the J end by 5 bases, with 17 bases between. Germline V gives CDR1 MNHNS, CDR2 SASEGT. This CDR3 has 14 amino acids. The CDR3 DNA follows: TGTGCCAGCAAAATACAGGGTTCGAGATATGGCTACACCTTC. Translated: CASKIQGSRYGYTF.

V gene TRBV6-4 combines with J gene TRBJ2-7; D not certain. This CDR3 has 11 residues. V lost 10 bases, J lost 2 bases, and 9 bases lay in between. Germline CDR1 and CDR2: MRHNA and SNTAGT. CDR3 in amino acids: CAIRQTYEQYF. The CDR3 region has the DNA TGTGCCATCCGACAAACCTACGAGCAGTACTTC.

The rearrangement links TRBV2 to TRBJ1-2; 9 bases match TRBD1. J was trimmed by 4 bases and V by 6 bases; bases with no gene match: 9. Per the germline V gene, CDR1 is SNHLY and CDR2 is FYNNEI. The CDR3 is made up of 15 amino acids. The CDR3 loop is CASRTSDRGGYGYTF. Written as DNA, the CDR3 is TGTGCCAGCAGGACCTCGGACAGGGGAGGCTATGGCTACACCTTC.

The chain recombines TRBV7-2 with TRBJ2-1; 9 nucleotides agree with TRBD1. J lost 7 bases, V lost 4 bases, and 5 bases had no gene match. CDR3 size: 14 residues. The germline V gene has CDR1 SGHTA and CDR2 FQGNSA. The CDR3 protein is CASSSGQGRNEQFF. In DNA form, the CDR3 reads TGTGCCAGCAGCTCCGGACAGGGGCGAAATGAGCAGTTCTTC.

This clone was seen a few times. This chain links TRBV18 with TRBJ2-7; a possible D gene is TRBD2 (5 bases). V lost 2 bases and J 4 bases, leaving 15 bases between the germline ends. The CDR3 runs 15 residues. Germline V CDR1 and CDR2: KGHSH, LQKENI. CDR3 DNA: TGTGCCAGCTCACCAATGGAGGCCGGCCGTTACGAGCAGTACTTC. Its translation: CASSPMEAGRYEQYF. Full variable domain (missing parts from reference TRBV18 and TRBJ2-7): NAGVMQNPRHLVRRRGQEARLRCSPMKGHSHVYWYRQLPEEGLKFMVYLQKENIIDESGMPKERFSAEFPKEGPSILRIQQVVRGDSAAYFCASSPMEAGRYEQYFGPGTRLTVT.

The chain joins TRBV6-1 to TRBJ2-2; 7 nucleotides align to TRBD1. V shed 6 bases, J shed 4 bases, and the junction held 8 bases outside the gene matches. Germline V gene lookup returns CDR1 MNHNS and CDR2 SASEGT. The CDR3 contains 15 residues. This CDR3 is CASRMPGQSTGELFF. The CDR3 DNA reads TGTGCCAGCAGGATGCCGGGACAGAGCACCGGGGAGCTGTTTTTT.